The 2 T cell receptor beta chains in this list originate from one sample, sequenced in a study of identical twins. Using its own MiXCR run on the 5' RACE reads, TCRdb lists one record per CDR3 protein. The data show approximately 590,000 distinct CDR3 sequences, roughly 9.9% seen once. These data were also reused for a study on yellow fever vaccine responses in identical twins.

Input material: PBMCs. Every receptor here comes from a woman aged 18-35 years in good health.

This clonotype has more than one count but fewer than ten. The CDR3 region is CASSQGWFTGPEAFF. CDR3 sequence (DNA): TGTGCCAGCAGCCAGGGTTGGTTTACAGGTCCAGAAGCTTTCTTT. The chain employs TRBV3-1 and TRBJ1-1, with TRBD1 as a possible D gene (5 bases). The CDR3 has 15 amino acids. The V and J ends lost 3 bases and 8 bases respectively, with 19 bases between them. Germline CDR1 and CDR2: LGHDT and YNNKEL (reference sequence).

This clonotype appeared a few times. The chain employs TRBV30 and TRBJ1-1; no clear D. The germline CDR1 and CDR2 sequences are GTSNPN and SVGIG (reference sequence). V shed 3 bases and J shed 6 bases, with 8 bases lying between them. CDR3 length: 11 amino acids. CDR3 residues: CAWSSTAEAFF. CDR3 bases: TGTGCCTGGAGCAGTACAGCTGAAGCTTTCTTT. Full variable domain (outside the CDR3, taken from reference TRBV30 and TRBJ1-1): SQTIHQWPATLVQPVGSPLSLECTVEGTSNPNLYWYRQAAGRGLQLLFYSVGIGQISSEVPQNLSASRPQDRQFILSSKKLLLSDSGFYLCAWSSTAEAFFGQGTRLTVV.